Sequencing of this T cell receptor beta chain was carried out in a study of cytotoxic CD8 clonotypes in ibrutinib-treated CLL. Study information: The group held 11 relapsed/refractory and approximately 15 treatment-naive patients, with 17 to 18 IGHV unmutated.

General study results and limits: Clonality went higher at ibrutinib response and then dropped back toward baseline at progression. Few clonotypes were public, and these shrank or held steady under treatment.

There are a few counts of this clone. The antigen remains unidentified. The CDR3 consists of 17 residues. V trimming: 4 bases; J trimming: 6 bases; junction bases outside the gene matches: 14. Germline CDR1 is LGHNA and CDR2 is YNFKEQ. The intended depth for sequencing was 1 in 200,000 to 1 in 1 million T cells. Profiled with immunoSEQ multiplex PCR; TCRdb holds only in-frame clones, not every one. The table lists roughly 180,000 clones, approximately 80% of them singletons, with about 5% in the top ten. The rearrangement links TRBV4-2 to TRBJ2-1; 8 nucleotides line up with TRBD1. This TCR was recovered from a human donor with chronic lymphocytic leukemia. Sequencing was performed on PBMCs, taken after 24 months of ibrutinib treatment. The chain's CDR3 is CASSPHPATGAGNEQFF. The CDR3 nucleotides are TGTGCCAGCAGCCCCCATCCGGCGACAGGGGCGGGCAATGAGCAGTTCTTC.